This record concerns one TCR beta chain sequence. Its antigen is unknown. This sample is drawn from a study of identical twins. Overall study findings and caveats: Invariant cells of the MAIT and iNKT types might have partly distorted the zero-insertion analyses.

Each CDR3 protein gets one entry after TCRdb re-called the 5' RACE reads with MiXCR. The profile shows approximately 630,000 distinct CDR3 sequences, roughly 7.2% of them singletons. Trimming removed 1 base from V and 0 bases from J, with 6 bases in between. CDR1 is DFQATT, CDR2 SNEGSKA, per germline (reference sequence). The CDR3 has 13 amino acids. These data were likewise used in another study, on yellow fever vaccine responses in identical twins.

Sequenced input: PBMCs. V gene TRBV20-1 combines with J gene TRBJ1-1; D gene ambiguous. The origin of this receptor is a woman under 30 in good health. The CDR3 spells CSARGSLNTEAFF. The CDR3 DNA reads TGCAGTGCTAGAGGAAGTTTGAACACTGAAGCTTTCTTT.